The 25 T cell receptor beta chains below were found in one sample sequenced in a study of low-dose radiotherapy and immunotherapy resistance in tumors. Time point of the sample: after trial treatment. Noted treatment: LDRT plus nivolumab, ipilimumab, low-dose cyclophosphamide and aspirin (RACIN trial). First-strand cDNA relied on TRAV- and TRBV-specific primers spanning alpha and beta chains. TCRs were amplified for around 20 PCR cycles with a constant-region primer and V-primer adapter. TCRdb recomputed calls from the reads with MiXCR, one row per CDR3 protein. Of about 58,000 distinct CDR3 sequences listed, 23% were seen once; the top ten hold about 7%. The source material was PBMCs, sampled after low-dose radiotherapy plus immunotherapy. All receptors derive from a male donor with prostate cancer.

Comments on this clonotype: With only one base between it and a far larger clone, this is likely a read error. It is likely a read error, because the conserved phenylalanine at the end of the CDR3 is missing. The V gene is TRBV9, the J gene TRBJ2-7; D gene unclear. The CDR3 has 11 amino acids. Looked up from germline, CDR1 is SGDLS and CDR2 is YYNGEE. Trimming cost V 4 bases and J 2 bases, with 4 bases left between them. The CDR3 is CASSQAYEQYS. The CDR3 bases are TGTGCCAGCAGCCAAGCCTACGAGCAGTACTCC.

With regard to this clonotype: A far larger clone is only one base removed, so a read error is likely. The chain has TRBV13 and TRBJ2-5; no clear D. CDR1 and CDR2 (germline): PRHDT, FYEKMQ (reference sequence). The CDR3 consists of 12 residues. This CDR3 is CTSRLVGETQYF. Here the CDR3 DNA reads TGTACCAGCAGGTTGGTGGGAGAGACCCAGTACTTC.

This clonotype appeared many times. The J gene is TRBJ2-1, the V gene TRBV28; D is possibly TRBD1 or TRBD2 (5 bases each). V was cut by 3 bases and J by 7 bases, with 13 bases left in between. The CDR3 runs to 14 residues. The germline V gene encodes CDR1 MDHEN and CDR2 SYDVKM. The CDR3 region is CASSLGVQVNEQFF. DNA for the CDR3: TGTGCCAGCAGTTTGGGGGTCCAGGTGAATGAGCAGTTCTTC.

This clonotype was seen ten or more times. CDR3 nucleotides: TGCGCCAGCAGCTTGGAGGGTACCTATGGCTACACCTTC. Translating it yields CASSLEGTYGYTF. The rearrangement links TRBV5-1 to TRBJ1-2, with unresolved D. The germline V gene encodes CDR1 SGHRS and CDR2 YFSETQ. The CDR3 loop spans 13 amino acids. With 0 bases removed from V and 4 bases from J, the gap between germline ends came to 7 bases.

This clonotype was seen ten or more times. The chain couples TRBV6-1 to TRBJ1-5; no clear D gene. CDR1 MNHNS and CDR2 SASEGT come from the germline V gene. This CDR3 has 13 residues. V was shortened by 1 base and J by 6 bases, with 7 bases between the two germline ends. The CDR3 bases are TGTGCCAGCAGTGAAGGAACGACTCAGCCCCAGCATTTT. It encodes CASSEGTTQPQHF.

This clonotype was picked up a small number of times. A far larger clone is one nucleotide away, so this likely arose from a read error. The CDR3 sequence is CASSQDHPASWTYNEQYF. CDR3 in DNA: TGCGCCAGCAGCCAAGACCACCCTGCTAGCTGGACCTACAATGAGCAGTACTTC. The genes are TRBV4-3 and TRBJ2-7, with D perhaps matching TRBD2 (5 bases). Germline loops: CDR1 LGHNA, CDR2 YSLEER. The CDR3 runs 18 residues. Trimming stripped 0 bases from V and 7 bases from J, with 25 bases between.

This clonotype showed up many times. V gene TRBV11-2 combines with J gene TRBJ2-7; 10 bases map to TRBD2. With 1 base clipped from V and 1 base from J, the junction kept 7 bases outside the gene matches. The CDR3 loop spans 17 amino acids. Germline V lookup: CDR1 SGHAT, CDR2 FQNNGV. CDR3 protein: CASSLAASGSLSYEQYF. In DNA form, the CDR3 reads TGTGCCAGCAGCTTAGCGGCTAGCGGGAGCCTATCCTACGAGCAGTACTTC.

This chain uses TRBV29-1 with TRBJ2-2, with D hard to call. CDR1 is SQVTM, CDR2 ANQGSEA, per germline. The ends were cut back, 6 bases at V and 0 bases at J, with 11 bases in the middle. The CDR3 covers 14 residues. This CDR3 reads CSVGWAPNTGELFF. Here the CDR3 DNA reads TGCAGCGTAGGGTGGGCTCCGAACACCGGGGAGCTGTTTTTT.

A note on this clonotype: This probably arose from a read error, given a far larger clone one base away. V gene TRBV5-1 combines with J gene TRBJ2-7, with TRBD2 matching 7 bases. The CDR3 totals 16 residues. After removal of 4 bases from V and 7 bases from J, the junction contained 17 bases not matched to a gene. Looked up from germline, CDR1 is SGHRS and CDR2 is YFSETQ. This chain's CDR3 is CASSGALGGGVNEQYF. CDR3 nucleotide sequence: TGCGCCAGCAGCGGCGCGCTGGGCGGGGGAGTCAATGAGCAGTACTTC.

The CDR3 DNA sequence: TGTGCCAGCAGCACTGAACAGATAAACTATGGCTACACCTTC. This codes for CASSTEQINYGYTF. The chain employs TRBV7-9 and TRBJ1-2, with no clear D. The germline V gene has CDR1 SEHNR and CDR2 FQNEAQ (reference sequence). This CDR3 comprises 14 residues. V shed 5 bases and J shed 2 bases, with 12 bases lying between them. The full variable domain, its missing parts supplied by reference TRBV7-9 and TRBJ1-2, is DTGVSQNPRHKITKRGQNVTFRCDPISEHNRLYWYRQTLGQGPEFLTYFQNEAQLEKSRLLSDRFSAERPKGSFSTLEIQRTEQGDSAMYLCASSTEQINYGYTFGSGTRLTVV.

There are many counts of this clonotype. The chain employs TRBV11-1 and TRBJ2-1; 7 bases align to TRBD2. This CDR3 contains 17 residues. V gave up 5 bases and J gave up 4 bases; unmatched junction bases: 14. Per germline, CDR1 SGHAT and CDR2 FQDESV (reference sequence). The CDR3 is CASSRRLSAGEYNEQFF. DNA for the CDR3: TGTGCCAGCAGCCGTCGTCTGAGCGCGGGAGAGTACAATGAGCAGTTCTTC.

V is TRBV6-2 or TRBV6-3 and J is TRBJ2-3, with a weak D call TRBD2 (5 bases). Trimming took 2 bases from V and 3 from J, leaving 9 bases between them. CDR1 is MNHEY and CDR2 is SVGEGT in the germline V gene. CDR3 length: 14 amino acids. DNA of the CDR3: TGTGCCAGCAGTTACCGGGGAATAACAGATACGCAGTATTTT. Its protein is CASSYRGITDTQYF.

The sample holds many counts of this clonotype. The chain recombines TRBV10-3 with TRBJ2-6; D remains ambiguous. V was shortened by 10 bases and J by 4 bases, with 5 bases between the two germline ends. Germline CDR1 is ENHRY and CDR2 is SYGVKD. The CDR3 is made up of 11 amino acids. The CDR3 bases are TGTGCCACCGAGGGGGCCAACGTCCTGACTTTC. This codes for CATEGANVLTF.

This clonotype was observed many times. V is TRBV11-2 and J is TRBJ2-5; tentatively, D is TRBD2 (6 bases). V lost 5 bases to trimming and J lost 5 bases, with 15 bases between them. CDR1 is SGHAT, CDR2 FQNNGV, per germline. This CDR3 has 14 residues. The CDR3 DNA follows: TGTGCCAGCAGCCGACAACTAGCCGGGGAGACCCAGTACTTC. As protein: CASSRQLAGETQYF.

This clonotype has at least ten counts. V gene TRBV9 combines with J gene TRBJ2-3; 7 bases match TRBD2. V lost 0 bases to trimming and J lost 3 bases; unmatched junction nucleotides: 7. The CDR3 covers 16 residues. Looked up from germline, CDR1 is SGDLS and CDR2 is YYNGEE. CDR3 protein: CASSVGVGGETDTQYF. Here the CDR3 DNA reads TGTGCCAGCAGCGTAGGGGTGGGGGGGGAAACAGATACGCAGTATTTT. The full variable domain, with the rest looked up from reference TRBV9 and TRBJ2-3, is DSGVTQTPKHLITATGQRVTLRCSPRSGDLSVYWYQQSLDQGLQFLIQYYNGEERAKGNILERFSAQQFPDLHSELNLSSLELGDSALYFCASSVGVGGETDTQYFGPGTRLTVL.

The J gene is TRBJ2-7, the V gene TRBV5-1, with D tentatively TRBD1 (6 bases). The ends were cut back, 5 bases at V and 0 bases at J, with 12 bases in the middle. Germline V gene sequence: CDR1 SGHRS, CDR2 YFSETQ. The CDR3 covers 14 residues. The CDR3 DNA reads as TGCGCCAGCAGATGGGGGCCAAGCTCCTACGAGCAGTACTTC. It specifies CASRWGPSSYEQYF.

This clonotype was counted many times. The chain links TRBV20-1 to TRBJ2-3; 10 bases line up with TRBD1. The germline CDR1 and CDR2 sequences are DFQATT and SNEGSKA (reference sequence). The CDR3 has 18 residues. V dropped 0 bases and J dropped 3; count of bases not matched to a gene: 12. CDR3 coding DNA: TGCAGTGCTAGAGATCGGGGTCAGACAGGGGGCTTGACAGATACGCAGTATTTT. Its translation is CSARDRGQTGGLTDTQYF.

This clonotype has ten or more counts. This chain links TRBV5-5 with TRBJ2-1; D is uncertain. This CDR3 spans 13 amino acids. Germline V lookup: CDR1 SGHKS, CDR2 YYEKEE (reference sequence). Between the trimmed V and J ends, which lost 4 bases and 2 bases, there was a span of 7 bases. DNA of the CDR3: TGTGCCAGCAGCCCAGGAGCCTACAATGAGCAGTTCTTC. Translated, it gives CASSPGAYNEQFF.

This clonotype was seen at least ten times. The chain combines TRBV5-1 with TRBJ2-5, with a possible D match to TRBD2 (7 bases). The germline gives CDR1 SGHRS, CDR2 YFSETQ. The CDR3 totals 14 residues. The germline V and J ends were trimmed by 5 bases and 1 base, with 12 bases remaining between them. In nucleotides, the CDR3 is TGCGCCAGCAGACCGGGGGGCAGCCAAGAGACCCAGTACTTC. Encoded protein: CASRPGGSQETQYF.

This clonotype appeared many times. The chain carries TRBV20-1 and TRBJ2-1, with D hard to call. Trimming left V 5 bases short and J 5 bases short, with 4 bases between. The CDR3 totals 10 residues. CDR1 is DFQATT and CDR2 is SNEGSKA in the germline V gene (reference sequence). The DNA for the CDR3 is TGCAGTGCTGGGAACAATGAGCAGTTCTTC. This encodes CSAGNNEQFF.

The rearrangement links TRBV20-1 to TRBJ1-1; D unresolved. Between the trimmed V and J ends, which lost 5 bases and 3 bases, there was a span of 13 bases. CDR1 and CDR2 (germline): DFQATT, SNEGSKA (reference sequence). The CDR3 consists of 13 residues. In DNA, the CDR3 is TGCAGTGCTGAGGAGTTCATGGACACTGAAGCTTTCTTT. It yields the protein CSAEEFMDTEAFF.

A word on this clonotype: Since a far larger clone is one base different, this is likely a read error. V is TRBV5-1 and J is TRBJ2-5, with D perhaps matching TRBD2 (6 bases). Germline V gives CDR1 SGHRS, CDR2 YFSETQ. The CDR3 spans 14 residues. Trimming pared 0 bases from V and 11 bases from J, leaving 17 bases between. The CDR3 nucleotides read TGCGCCAGCAGCTTGGCCCTTCTAGCGAGTGAGCAGTACTTC. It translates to CASSLALLASEQYF.

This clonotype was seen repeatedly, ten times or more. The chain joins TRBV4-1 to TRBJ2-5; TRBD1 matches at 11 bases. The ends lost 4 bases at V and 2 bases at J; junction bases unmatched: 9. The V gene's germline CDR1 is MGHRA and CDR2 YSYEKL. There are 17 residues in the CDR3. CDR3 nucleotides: TGCGCCAGCAGCCCGAAACGAGGACAGGGGGCTCAAGAGACCCAGTACTTC. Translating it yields CASSPKRGQGAQETQYF.

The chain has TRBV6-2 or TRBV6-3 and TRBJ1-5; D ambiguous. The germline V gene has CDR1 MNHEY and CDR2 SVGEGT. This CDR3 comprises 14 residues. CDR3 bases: TGTACCGGCAGACCTAATTCCCTTTATCAGCCCCAGCATTTT. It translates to CTGRPNSLYQPQHF.

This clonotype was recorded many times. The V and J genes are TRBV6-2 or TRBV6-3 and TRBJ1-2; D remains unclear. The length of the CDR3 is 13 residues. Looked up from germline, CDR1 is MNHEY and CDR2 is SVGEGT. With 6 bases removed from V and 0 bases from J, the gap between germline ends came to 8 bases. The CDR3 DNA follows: TGTGCCAGCAGACGGAGTTCTAACTATGGCTACACCTTC. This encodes CASRRSSNYGYTF.